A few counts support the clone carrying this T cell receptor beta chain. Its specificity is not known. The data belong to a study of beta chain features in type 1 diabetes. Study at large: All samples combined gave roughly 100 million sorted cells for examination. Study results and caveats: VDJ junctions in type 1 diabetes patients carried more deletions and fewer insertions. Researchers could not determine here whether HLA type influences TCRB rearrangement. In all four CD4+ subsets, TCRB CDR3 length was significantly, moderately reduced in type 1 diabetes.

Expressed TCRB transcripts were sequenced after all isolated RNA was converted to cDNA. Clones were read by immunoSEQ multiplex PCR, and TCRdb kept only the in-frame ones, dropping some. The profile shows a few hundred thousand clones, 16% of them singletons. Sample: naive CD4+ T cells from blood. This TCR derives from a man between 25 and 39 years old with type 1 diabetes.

The CDR3 reads CSENRVSTDTQYF. For the CDR3, the DNA is TGCAGCGAAAACAGGGTTAGCACAGATACGCAGTATTTT. The V call is TRBV29-1, the J call TRBJ2-3; the D gene is possibly TRBD1 (6 bases). The CDR3 sequence is 13 residues long. Germline lookup yields CDR1 SQVTM and CDR2 ANQGSEA. V lost 7 bases to trimming and J lost 0 bases, with 11 bases between them.